The 18 T cell receptor beta chains presented below share a single source sample, sequenced in a study of patients and donors after allogeneic stem cell transplantation. One entry per CDR3 protein results from TCRdb running MiXCR on the RT-PCR reads. The sample consists of about 410,000 distinct CDR3 sequences, 16% of them appearing once. The specimen sequenced was blood, either unsorted or a sorted T cell fraction (not recorded which). Receptor source: a human donor who was either an allogeneic HSCT recipient or a stem cell or donor lymphocyte infusion donor (not recorded which). It is not recorded whose cells these are; they may come from a transplant donor.

The V gene is TRBV25-1, the J gene TRBJ2-1; 15 bases are shared with TRBD2. The CDR3 is 15 residues long. The V segment lost 4 bases and the J segment 9 bases; nucleotides outside the gene matches: 4. Germline-derived CDR1 and CDR2 are MGHDK and SYGVNS. The CDR3 DNA is TGTGCCAGCAGTGCCCGGACTAGCGGGAGGGGTGAGCAGTTCTTC. Translation gives CASSARTSGRGEQFF.

The chain recombines TRBV20-1 with TRBJ2-1; tentatively, D is TRBD1 (5 bases). V lost 5 bases to trimming and J lost 9 bases, with 29 bases between them. Germline CDR1 reads DFQATT; CDR2 reads SNEGSKA (reference sequence). The CDR3 is made up of 17 amino acids. CDR3 sequence reads: CSAPPGSIGAWYGEQFF. CDR3 nucleotide sequence: TGCAGTGCTCCCCCGGGCTCCATAGGGGCTTGGTACGGTGAGCAGTTCTTC.

The chain employs TRBV7-8 and TRBJ1-5, with TRBD1 identical over 7 bases. Losses at the gene ends were 5 bases for V and 0 bases for J; bases not matched to a gene: 10. The CDR3 is 17 amino acids. The germline V gene has CDR1 SGHVS and CDR2 FQNEAQ. DNA for the CDR3: TGTGCCAGCAGCAGTCACTCGGGACAGCCTAGCAATCAGCCCCAGCATTTT. It specifies CASSSHSGQPSNQPQHF.

The J gene is TRBJ1-1, the V gene TRBV4-1; 7 bases align to TRBD1. Germline V gene sequence: CDR1 MGHRA, CDR2 YSYEKL. After removal of 1 base from V and 1 base from J, the junction contained 3 bases not matched to a gene. The CDR3 has 15 amino acids. CDR3 sequence: CASSQVEGANTEAFF. CDR3 sequence (DNA): TGCGCCAGCAGCCAAGTCGAGGGGGCGAACACTGAAGCTTTCTTT.

The chain uses TRBV7-9 and TRBJ1-2; D call uncertain. The germline V and J ends were trimmed by 1 base and 4 bases, with 7 bases remaining between them. CDR1 and CDR2 (germline): SEHNR, FQNEAQ (reference sequence). This CDR3 is 13 amino acids long. DNA of the CDR3: TGTGCCAGCAGCTTAGTGCAGTCCTATGGCTACACCTTC. This encodes CASSLVQSYGYTF.

The table lists this clonotype with a few counts. The genes are TRBV2 and TRBJ1-5; D not resolved. The CDR3 spans 14 residues. The germline CDR1 and CDR2 sequences are SNHLY and FYNNEI. V was clipped by 5 bases and J by 0 bases, with 8 bases between them. The CDR3: CASSRSNSNQPQHF. DNA of the CDR3: TGTGCCAGCAGTAGGAGCAATAGCAATCAGCCCCAGCATTTT.

This chain joins TRBV29-1 and TRBJ2-7; D remains unclear. Trimming removed 8 bases from V and 4 bases from J, with 12 bases in between. CDR1 SQVTM and CDR2 ANQGSEA come from the germline V gene. This CDR3 region has 11 residues. CDR3 bases: TGCAGCCCTACCGACGTGTACGAGCAGTACTTC. Its protein product is CSPTDVYEQYF.

The sample holds many counts of this clonotype. The rearrangement uses TRBV7-8 and TRBJ1-1; no reliable D call. This CDR3 has 17 residues. Trimming took off 1 base at V and 4 bases at J, with 19 bases between the two ends. The germline CDR1 and CDR2 sequences are SGHVS and FQNEAQ. CDR3 amino acids: CASSLVGKWGFSTEAFF. The DNA of the CDR3 is TGTGCCAGCAGCTTAGTAGGCAAGTGGGGTTTCTCCACTGAAGCTTTCTTT.

This clonotype was counted at least ten times. V is TRBV5-1 and J is TRBJ1-1; D remains ambiguous. The CDR3 spans 12 residues. Germline CDR1 is SGHRS and CDR2 is YFSETQ. Trimming left V 2 bases short and J 1 base short, with 3 bases between. The CDR3 coding sequence is TGCGCCAGCAGCTTTGAGAACACTGAAGCTTTCTTT. Translating gives CASSFENTEAFF. The entire variable domain, with the rest obtained from reference TRBV5-1 and TRBJ1-1, is as follows: KAGVTQTPRYLIKTRGQQVTLSCSPISGHRSVSWYQQTPGQGLQFLFEYFSETQRNKGNFPGRFSGRQFSNSRSEMNVSTLELGDSALYLCASSFENTEAFFGQGTRLTVV.

The rearrangement joins TRBV30 to TRBJ2-1; TRBD1 or TRBD2 may be the D gene (5 bases each). This CDR3 has 15 residues. Germline lookup yields CDR1 GTSNPN and CDR2 SVGIG (reference sequence). The ends were cut back, 4 bases at V and 8 bases at J, with 21 bases in the middle. CDR3 loop: CAWIPGASLIHEQFF. CDR3 bases: TGTGCCTGGATCCCCGGGGCTTCTCTTATCCATGAGCAGTTCTTC.

This clonotype was detected many times. The chain is built from TRBV25-1 and TRBJ2-7, with D perhaps TRBD1 or TRBD2 (6 bases each). This CDR3 is built from 14 residues. V was shortened by 3 bases and J by 4 bases, with 13 bases between the two germline ends. CDR1 is MGHDK and CDR2 is SYGVNS in the germline V gene. CDR3 residues: CASSEGGQIYEQYF. CDR3 bases: TGTGCCAGCAGTGAGGGAGGACAGATATACGAGCAGTACTTC.

This clonotype was detected ten times or more. The chain joins TRBV27 to TRBJ1-2; 9 bases line up with TRBD1. Germline trimming cut 5 bases from V and 2 bases from J; bases unmatched to any gene: 3. Germline CDR1 is MNHEY and CDR2 is SMNVEV (reference sequence). The CDR3 runs to 14 residues. CDR3 amino acids: CASSRGQGNYGYTF. CDR3 nucleotide sequence: TGTGCCAGCAGTCGGGGACAGGGAAACTATGGCTACACCTTC.

This rearrangement joins TRBV9 to TRBJ2-1, with D perhaps TRBD1 or TRBD2 (5 bases each). This CDR3 contains 16 residues. Germline V gene lookup returns CDR1 SGDLS and CDR2 YYNGEE. The germline V and J ends were trimmed by 4 bases and 8 bases, with 22 bases remaining between them. CDR3: CASSLSRGAVIDEQFF. The DNA of the CDR3 is TGTGCCAGCAGCCTTTCTCGGGGCGCGGTTATCGATGAGCAGTTCTTC. The full variable domain, with the rest looked up from reference TRBV9 and TRBJ2-1, is DSGVTQTPKHLITATGQRVTLRCSPRSGDLSVYWYQQSLDQGLQFLIQYYNGEERAKGNILERFSAQQFPDLHSELNLSSLELGDSALYFCASSLSRGAVIDEQFFGPGTRLTVL.

This clonotype was counted many times. The rearrangement links TRBV6-5 to TRBJ2-1, with TRBD2 identical over 11 bases. Trimming cost V 2 bases and J 9 bases; bases outside gene matches: 3. The CDR3 has 14 residues. Germline assignment: CDR1 MNHEY and CDR2 SVGAGI. The DNA of the CDR3 is TGTGCCAGCAGTTACCCTAGCGGGGGGTTTGAGCAGTTCTTC. Encoded protein: CASSYPSGGFEQFF.

The V and J genes are TRBV20-1 and TRBJ1-5; 12 bases fit TRBD1. CDR1 DFQATT and CDR2 SNEGSKA come from the germline V gene (reference sequence). The CDR3 totals 15 residues. Losses at the gene ends were 2 bases for V and 9 bases for J; bases not matched to a gene: 8. CDR3 in DNA: TGCAGTGCTAGAAACACCGGGACAGGGGGCGCGCCCCAGCATTTT. This codes for CSARNTGTGGAPQHF.

The CDR3 loop is CASSPMEGQGSQPQHF. DNA for the CDR3: TGTGCCAGCAGCCCAATGGAGGGGCAGGGAAGTCAGCCCCAGCATTTT. This chain connects TRBV7-2 to TRBJ1-5; D might be TRBD1 (5 bases). The V end was cut by 5 bases, the J end by 6 bases, with 20 bases between. The germline CDR1 and CDR2 sequences are SGHTA and FQGNSA. This CDR3 is built from 16 residues.

The V call is TRBV9, the J call TRBJ2-7; 11 bases fit TRBD2. Germline loops: CDR1 SGDLS, CDR2 YYNGEE. V shed 4 bases and J 2 bases; nucleotides not matched to a gene: 8. The CDR3 length is 16 residues. The CDR3 sequence is CASSPGGSGGAYEQYF. The CDR3 nucleotides are TGTGCCAGCAGCCCCGGGGGTAGCGGGGGGGCCTACGAGCAGTACTTC.

The chain is built from TRBV20-1 and TRBJ2-1, with D perhaps matching TRBD2 (5 bases). The CDR3 length is 16 residues. V dropped 0 bases and J dropped 4 bases, with 16 bases sitting between them. CDR1 and CDR2 (germline): DFQATT, SNEGSKA (reference sequence). CDR3 loop: CSARDRRRGLYNEQFF. As DNA, the CDR3 is TGCAGTGCTAGAGATAGGCGTCGGGGTCTATACAATGAGCAGTTCTTC.